Each of the 4 T cell receptor beta chains below was sequenced from the same sample in a study of cytomegalovirus exposure and HLA in healthy donors (TCRdb year 2017). The library was built by means of the immunoSEQ multiplex PCR assay. A mixture of 60 forward primers for TCR Vbeta segments and 13 reverse primers for TCR Jbeta segments was used in the multiplex PCR. In TCRdb, the immuneACCESS table is reduced to in-frame sequences with V and J assigned. These tables do not hold every clone; where another copy was compared, an unresolved V gene accounts for under half, and the others remain unexplained. The sample yields 150,000 to 200,000 clones; approximately 11% were counted once. The top ten clonotypes cover under 10% of the sample. The source material was PBMCs. The receptors come from a man in his fifties in good health and CMV-seropositive.

This clone was detected only a few times. The chain has TRBV5-8 and TRBJ1-1; 9 nucleotides agree with TRBD1. Looked up from germline, CDR1 is SGHTS and CDR2 is YDEGEE. This CDR3 has 16 amino acids. Unmatched junction bases numbered 6, after V lost 3 bases and J lost 0 bases. Here the CDR3 DNA reads TGTGCCAGCAGCTGGACAGGGGTACGGGTGAACACTGAAGCTTTCTTT. Translation: CASSWTGVRVNTEAFF.

The chain links TRBV28 to TRBJ2-5, with no clear D. The CDR3 covers 14 residues. Trimming removed 6 bases at V and 7 bases at J, with 18 bases between. Germline CDR1 reads MDHEN; CDR2 reads SYDVKM. The DNA of the CDR3 is TGTGCCAGCAGGGCAGGTACTTACTCTGGGACCCAGTACTTC. As protein: CASRAGTYSGTQYF.

The chain combines TRBV5-1 with TRBJ2-1; possibly TRBD2 for D (5 bases). Germline CDR1 reads SGHRS; CDR2 reads YFSETQ. The CDR3 runs 15 residues. V was cut by 4 bases and J by 8 bases, with 19 bases left in between. The CDR3 DNA is TGCGCCAGCAGCAACAACTACCCCCCGAGGGATGAGCAGTTCTTC. Protein: CASSNNYPPRDEQFF.

The chain couples TRBV6-5 to TRBJ1-2, with D possibly TRBD1 on 6 matching bases. This CDR3 has 13 amino acids. Germline-derived CDR1 and CDR2 are MNHEY and SVGAGI. V shed 5 bases and J shed 8 bases, with 15 bases lying between them. The CDR3 sequence is CASSTGLFDGYTF. The CDR3 DNA reads as TGTGCCAGCAGTACAGGGCTCTTTGACGGCTACACCTTC.